Below are 30 T cell receptor beta chains sequenced from a single sample in a study of T cell responses to AZD1222 COVID-19 vaccine. Assay: immunoSEQ multiplex PCR; the TCRdb copy retains only in-frame clones and omits some. The sample includes some 180,000 clones, around nine tenths of them seen just once. Sequenced here: peripheral blood, sampled on day 0 of AZD1222 vaccination. The receptor source for this set is an adult in good health.

The chain employs TRBV30 and TRBJ1-2; 9 nucleotides agree with TRBD1. CDR1 and CDR2 (germline): GTSNPN, SVGIG (reference sequence). J was trimmed by 4 bases and V by 0 bases; bases with no gene match: 12. The CDR3 contains 17 residues. The CDR3 DNA sequence: TGTGCCTGGAGTGTACGGACAGGGGAAGGAGGTGGCTATGGCTACACCTTC. Its translation is CAWSVRTGEGGGYGYTF.

V gene TRBV5-8 combines with J gene TRBJ2-3, with unresolved D. V lost 1 base and J lost 7, with 19 bases in between. The CDR3 is 16 amino acids. Germline V gene sequence: CDR1 SGHTS, CDR2 YDEGEE. CDR3 region: CASSLSLSVPQNTQYF. The DNA of the CDR3 is TGTGCCAGCAGCTTGAGTCTAAGTGTCCCCCAAAATACGCAGTATTTT.

This clone was counted only a few times. This chain uses TRBV18 with TRBJ1-4; 10 nucleotides agree with TRBD1. J was trimmed by 6 bases and V by 3 bases; bases with no gene match: 1. From germline, CDR1 is KGHSH and CDR2 LQKENI. The CDR3 runs 14 residues. The CDR3 is CASSPGTGDEKLFF. As DNA, the CDR3 is TGTGCCAGCTCACCTGGGACAGGGGATGAAAAACTGTTTTTT.

The V gene is TRBV5-5, the J gene TRBJ2-1; possible D gene TRBD2, 5 bases. The CDR3 sequence is 15 residues long. V was trimmed by 1 base and J by 2 bases, leaving 10 bases between them. CDR1 SGHKS and CDR2 YYEKEE come from the germline V gene (reference sequence). The CDR3 loop is CASSLTRFTYNEQFF. The CDR3 DNA reads as TGTGCCAGCAGCTTGACTAGATTCACCTACAATGAGCAGTTCTTC. The full variable domain, in which reference TRBV5-5 and TRBJ2-1 provide the parts outside the CDR3, is DAGVTQSPTHLIKTRGQQVTLRCSPISGHKSVSWYQQVLGQGPQFIFQYYEKEERGRGNFPDRFSARQFPNYSSELNVNALLLGDSALYLCASSLTRFTYNEQFFGPGTRLTVL.

This clone appeared once. The chain uses TRBV18 and TRBJ2-6; D could derive from TRBD1 or TRBD2 (5 bases each). The CDR3 loop spans 17 amino acids. Germline lookup yields CDR1 KGHSH and CDR2 LQKENI. The V gene lost 1 base and the J gene lost 0 bases, with 10 bases spanning the gap. This CDR3 is CASSPRGAGSGANVLTF. Written as DNA, the CDR3 is TGTGCCAGCTCACCACGAGGGGCCGGCTCTGGGGCCAACGTCCTGACTTTC. Filled out from reference TRBV18 and TRBJ2-6, the complete variable domain reads NAGVMQNPRHLVRRRGQEARLRCSPMKGHSHVYWYRQLPEEGLKFMVYLQKENIIDESGMPKERFSAEFPKEGPSILRIQQVVRGDSAAYFCASSPRGAGSGANVLTFGAGSRLTVL.

V usage is TRBV11-2 and J usage is TRBJ2-2; a weak D match, TRBD1 (5 bases). The V end was cut by 1 base, the J end by 2 bases, with 11 bases between. This CDR3 is built from 16 residues. CDR1 SGHAT and CDR2 FQNNGV come from the germline V gene. DNA for the CDR3: TGTGCCAGCAGCTTAGTCCAAAGGGGAAACACCGGGGAGCTGTTTTTT. It encodes CASSLVQRGNTGELFF.

The gene calls are TRBV11-2 and TRBJ2-7, with 10 bases matching TRBD2. V lost 7 bases to trimming and J lost 2 bases; unmatched junction nucleotides: 11. This CDR3 is 16 amino acids long. Per germline, CDR1 SGHAT and CDR2 FQNNGV. The CDR3 here is CASKGSSGSLTYEQYF. The CDR3 region has the DNA TGTGCCAGCAAAGGTTCTAGCGGGAGTCTGACCTACGAGCAGTACTTC.

This chain uses TRBV3-1 (or the pseudogene TRBV3-2) with TRBJ2-5, with TRBD2 identical over 7 bases. V lost 1 base to trimming and J lost 5 bases; unmatched junction nucleotides: 7. Germline CDR1 is LGHDT and CDR2 is YNNKEL (reference sequence). The CDR3 runs 15 residues. The CDR3: CASSQGVSSGETQYF. The CDR3 DNA reads TGTGCCAGCAGCCAAGGTGTGAGTAGCGGGGAGACCCAGTACTTC.

V usage is TRBV7-9 and J usage is TRBJ2-5, with 7 bases aligning to TRBD1. This CDR3 region has 15 residues. Germline CDR1 reads SEHNR; CDR2 reads FQNEAQ (reference sequence). V shed 5 bases and J 5 bases; nucleotides not matched to a gene: 11. The CDR3 bases are TGTGCCAGCAGCAACCGGGACAGTCGTTGGGAGACCCAGTACTTC. This translates into CASSNRDSRWETQYF.

This clone has just a few counts. This CDR3 reads CASSLSPSSEQFF. The CDR3 coding sequence is TGCGCCAGCAGCTTATCCCCATCGAGTGAGCAGTTCTTC. The J gene is TRBJ2-1, the V gene TRBV5-1; D is ambiguous. CDR1 SGHRS and CDR2 YFSETQ come from the germline V gene. This CDR3 is built from 13 residues. The germline V and J ends were trimmed by 2 bases and 9 bases, with 12 bases remaining between them.

V gene TRBV19 combines with J gene TRBJ2-7; TRBD1 agrees at 8 bases. CDR3 length: 15 residues. Germline lookup yields CDR1 LNHDA and CDR2 SQIVND (reference sequence). V trimming: 4 bases; J trimming: 4 bases; junction bases outside the gene matches: 9. The CDR3 coding sequence is TGTGCCAGTAGTACCGCCGGCAGGGGGCCATACGAGCAGTACTTC. Amino acid sequence: CASSTAGRGPYEQYF.

The rearrangement uses TRBV27 and TRBJ1-4, with D possibly being TRBD1 (5 bases). The germline gives CDR1 MNHEY, CDR2 SMNVEV (reference sequence). Trimming removed 2 bases from V and 11 bases from J, with 12 bases in between. The CDR3 is 13 amino acids. CDR3 nucleotide sequence: TGTGCCAGCAGTTTAGGGTTGGGGGGTAAACTGTTTTTT. Translating it yields CASSLGLGGKLFF. The full variable domain, its missing parts supplied by reference TRBV27 and TRBJ1-4, is EAQVTQNPRYLITVTGKKLTVTCSQNMNHEYMSWYRQDPGLGLRQIYYSMNVEVTDKGDVPEGYKVSRKEKRNFPLILESPSPNQTSLYFCASSLGLGGKLFFGSGTQLSVL.

The chain employs TRBV5-1 and TRBJ1-1; perhaps TRBD1 as D (5 bases). This CDR3 is 17 amino acids long. CDR1 and CDR2 from the germline V gene are SGHRS and YFSETQ. V lost 4 bases, J lost 1 base, and 20 bases lay in between. Here the CDR3 reads CASSLPIDSQKNTEAFF. The CDR3 DNA is TGCGCCAGCAGCCTGCCGATAGACAGTCAAAAGAACACTGAAGCTTTCTTT.

This clone was seen a few times. Germline is not matched at one junction end, which may reflect a read error. The chain recombines TRBV18 with TRBJ1-3; no reliable D call. The germline V gene encodes CDR1 KGHSH and CDR2 LQKENI. This CDR3 is 13 amino acids long. The CDR3: CATSLTSGNTIYF. The CDR3 DNA sequence: TGTGCCACCTCACTAACATCTGGAAACACCATATATTTT. Filled out from reference TRBV18 and TRBJ1-3, the complete variable domain reads NAGVMQNPRHLVRRRGQEARLRCSPMKGHSHVYWYRQLPEEGLKFMVYLQKENIIDESGMPKERFSAEFPKEGPSILRIQQVVRGDSAAYFCATSLTSGNTIYFGEGSWLTVV.

The chain employs TRBV5-5 and TRBJ2-2; 7 nucleotides align to TRBD1. CDR3 length equals 15 residues. V was pared by 4 bases and J by 5 bases, with 8 bases of the junction left unmatched. Germline-derived CDR1 and CDR2 are SGHKS and YYEKEE (reference sequence). CDR3 residues: CASSVTGYGTGELFF. CDR3 in DNA: TGTGCCAGCAGCGTGACAGGGTATGGGACCGGGGAGCTGTTTTTT.

This clone occurred once. CDR3 coding DNA: TGTGCCAGCAGCTTGGGGACGGGAGGCCGCGAGCAGTACTTC. This gives the protein CASSLGTGGREQYF. The chain employs TRBV7-2 and TRBJ2-7; 7 nucleotides match TRBD2. The CDR3 consists of 14 residues. The germline V gene has CDR1 SGHTA and CDR2 FQGNSA. After removal of 3 bases from V and 6 bases from J, the junction contained 8 bases not matched to a gene.

The chain links TRBV19 to TRBJ2-7, with TRBD1 matching 12 bases. Germline V CDR1 and CDR2: LNHDA, SQIVND (reference sequence). This CDR3 is built from 15 residues. V was pared by 4 bases and J by 6 bases, with 7 bases of the junction left unmatched. In DNA form, the CDR3 reads TGTGCCAGTAGTACACCGGGACAGGGGGCCATCGAGCAGTACTTC. Its protein product is CASSTPGQGAIEQYF.

V usage is TRBV19 and J usage is TRBJ1-5; the match to TRBD1 covers 7 bases. The V gene's germline CDR1 is LNHDA and CDR2 SQIVND (reference sequence). This CDR3 comprises 15 residues. The V segment lost 10 bases and the J segment 3 bases; nucleotides outside the gene matches: 12. CDR3 in DNA: TGTGCCACCAAGGGGGCCTCACACACCAATCAGCCCCAGCATTTT. Translating it yields CATKGASHTNQPQHF.

This chain links TRBV24-1 with TRBJ2-6, with no clear D. This CDR3 spans 15 amino acids. The germline V gene encodes CDR1 KGHDR and CDR2 SFDVKD. Trimming took 0 bases from V and 7 from J, leaving 9 bases between them. CDR3 loop: CATSDLSLTANVLTF. The DNA of the CDR3 is TGTGCCACCAGTGATTTGAGCTTAACTGCCAACGTCCTGACTTTC.

This chain connects TRBV29-1 to TRBJ2-7, with 12 bases lining up with TRBD1. Trimming took 6 bases from V and 2 from J; bases not matched to a gene: 2. Per germline, CDR1 SQVTM and CDR2 ANQGSEA. This CDR3 is built from 13 residues. CDR3 DNA: TGCAGCGTGAGGGACAGGGGGCCCTACGAGCAGTACTTC. This translates into CSVRDRGPYEQYF.

This chain joins TRBV6-2 or TRBV6-3 and TRBJ2-5; 11 bases agree with TRBD2. CDR1 MNHEY and CDR2 SVGEGT come from the germline V gene. The CDR3 runs to 17 residues. J lost 1 base, V lost 2 bases, and 6 bases had no gene match. DNA of the CDR3: TGTGCCAGCAGTTACCTCCCGACTAGCGGGACCCAAGAGACCCAGTACTTC. Amino acid sequence: CASSYLPTSGTQETQYF.

The chain links TRBV18 to TRBJ1-4, with D possibly matching TRBD1 (5 bases). Trimming removed 6 bases from V and 11 bases from J, with 22 bases in between. The CDR3 loop spans 15 amino acids. From germline, CDR1 is KGHSH and CDR2 LQKENI. The CDR3 bases are TGTGCCAGCTCCCCTCTCGGACAAGTTTCAGACAAACTGTTTTTT. Translating it yields CASSPLGQVSDKLFF.

This chain joins TRBV19 and TRBJ1-5; a possible D gene is TRBD1 (6 bases). Trimming took off 5 bases at V and 7 bases at J, with 12 bases between the two ends. From germline, CDR1 is LNHDA and CDR2 SQIVND (reference sequence). The CDR3 covers 13 residues. The CDR3 here is CASSGRGYQPQHF. In DNA form, the CDR3 reads TGTGCCAGTAGTGGGAGGGGGTACCAGCCCCAGCATTTT.

The genes are TRBV7-2 and TRBJ1-6; D unclear. Germline loops: CDR1 SGHTA, CDR2 FQGNSA. Trimming took 7 bases from V and 5 from J, leaving 9 bases between them. The CDR3 extends over 13 amino acids. The CDR3 here is CASTPYNNSPLHF. DNA for the CDR3: TGTGCCAGCACTCCCTACAATAATTCACCCCTCCACTTT.

V gene TRBV13 combines with J gene TRBJ2-7, with D perhaps given as TRBD1 or TRBD2 (5 bases each). Germline CDR1 reads PRHDT; CDR2 reads FYEKMQ (reference sequence). Between the trimmed V and J ends, which lost 4 bases and 3 bases, there was a span of 13 bases. This CDR3 spans 14 amino acids. The CDR3 loop is CASSSRGTFYEQYF. The CDR3 coding sequence is TGTGCCAGCAGCTCCCGGGGCACATTCTACGAGCAGTACTTC.

This chain uses TRBV3-1 (or the pseudogene TRBV3-2) with TRBJ2-2; 7 bases map to TRBD1. CDR1 is LGHDT, CDR2 YNNKEL, per germline (reference sequence). V dropped 0 bases and J dropped 2; count of bases not matched to a gene: 3. CDR3 size: 16 residues. CDR3 region: CASSQEGTDNTGELFF. The CDR3 nucleotides read TGTGCCAGCAGCCAAGAGGGGACAGACAACACCGGGGAGCTGTTTTTT.

The chain employs TRBV5-6 and TRBJ2-6, with D perhaps assigned TRBD1 or TRBD2 (5 bases each). CDR1 and CDR2 from the germline V gene are SGHDT and YYEEEE. There are 19 residues in the CDR3. Trimming removed 1 base at V and 0 bases at J, with 17 bases between. Here the CDR3 DNA reads TGTGCCAGCAGCTTGCGTGGGACCTACATAGCCTCTGGGGCCAACGTCCTGACTTTC. Amino acid sequence: CASSLRGTYIASGANVLTF.

This clone was observed once. The chain links TRBV5-1 to TRBJ1-1; D possibly corresponds to TRBD1 (6 bases). This CDR3 contains 14 residues. The V end was cut by 4 bases, the J end by 2 bases, with 12 bases between. Germline CDR1 reads SGHRS; CDR2 reads YFSETQ. The CDR3 bases are TGCGCCAGCAGCCTAGACAGGATCAACACTGAAGCTTTCTTT. Encoded protein: CASSLDRINTEAFF.

The J gene is TRBJ1-1, the V gene TRBV2; no reliable D call. Trimming removed 8 bases from V and 4 bases from J, with 14 bases in between. Per the germline V gene, CDR1 is SNHLY and CDR2 is FYNNEI. The CDR3 loop spans 13 amino acids. CDR3 nucleotides: TGTGCCAGCCCTGTTGATGATCGCACTGAAGCTTTCTTT. Its protein product is CASPVDDRTEAFF.

The rearrangement links TRBV7-4 to TRBJ1-4; a possible D gene is TRBD1 (5 bases). Germline V gives CDR1 SGHVT, CDR2 SQSDAQ. Trimming took 2 bases from V and 7 from J, leaving 26 bases between them. The CDR3 is 19 residues long. The CDR3 spells CASSLRSVGETPWVEKLFF. CDR3 DNA sequence: TGTGCCAGCAGCTTAAGAAGTGTAGGGGAAACACCATGGGTTGAAAAACTGTTTTTT. The whole variable domain, filled in from reference TRBV7-4 and TRBJ1-4, reads GAGVSQSPRYKVAKRGRDVALRCDSISGHVTLYWYRQTLGQGSEVLTYSQSDAQRDKSGRPSGRFSAERPERSVSTLKIQRTEQGDSAVYLCASSLRSVGETPWVEKLFFGSGTQLSVL.